The text below deals with one T cell receptor beta chain. Germline loops: CDR1 MNHNY, CDR2 SVGAGI (reference sequence). The V segment lost 10 bases and the J segment 6 bases; nucleotides outside the gene matches: 8. This CDR3 spans 14 amino acids. The sample comes from a study of shared T cell receptors in the human thymus. Sequencing was performed with immunoSEQ multiplex PCR; in TCRdb, only in-frame clones are kept and a portion is missing. Counted here are roughly 410,000 clones, approximately 95% occurring once; the ten biggest clones make up approximately 0.02%. The chain joins TRBV6-6 to TRBJ1-6; 8 positions agree with TRBD1. Source material: thymocytes. This receptor was identified in a human donor. The CDR3: CATWTGHLNSPLHF. In nucleotides, the CDR3 is TGTGCCACCTGGACAGGGCACCTTAATTCACCCCTCCACTTT.